This T cell receptor (beta chain) was captured in a study of blood T cell repertoires in COVID-19. In the source study's methods: How many nucleated cells were present was estimated from reference gene primer amplification. The table came from immunoSEQ multiplex PCR; TCRdb's copy has only in-frame clones and leaves some out. V, J and clone size were drawn from that table, and D and trimming were deduced from the DNA. The data show more than 150,000 clones, about 80% seen once. Germline loops: CDR1 SGHTA, CDR2 FQGNSA. The CDR3 totals 15 residues. V lost 3 bases and J lost 7; bases outside the gene matches: 4.

The receptor was isolated from a man aged 55 to 70 who had been exposed to COVID-19. This sequence joins TRBV7-2 and TRBJ2-2, with TRBD2 matching 11 bases. Specimen: PBMCs or T cells enriched from blood (not recorded which). The CDR3 loop reads CASSLLAGGGGELFF. DNA for the CDR3: TGTGCCAGCAGCTTGCTAGCGGGAGGCGGCGGGGAGCTGTTTTTT.